The 15 T cell receptor beta chains below come from one sample, sequenced in a study of cytomegalovirus exposure and HLA in healthy donors. 13 Jbeta primers and 60 Vbeta primers were used for the PCR. Only in-frame clones appear in the TCRdb table, and some are missing; sequencing was by immunoSEQ multiplex PCR. The data contain fewer than 120,000 clones, more than 65% of them seen just once; the ten biggest clones take up around an eighth. Sequencing input: PBMCs. The source of these receptors is a man aged 25 to 40 in good health and CMV-seropositive.

V is TRBV29-1 and J is TRBJ2-1; TRBD1 aligns across 9 bases. The germline CDR1 and CDR2 sequences are SQVTM and ANQGSEA. Trimming took 5 bases from V and 1 from J; bases not matched to a gene: 9. The CDR3 has 16 amino acids. CDR3 loop: CSVSNAGTGSYNEQFF. The CDR3 region has the DNA TGCAGCGTTTCCAACGCCGGGACAGGGTCCTACAATGAGCAGTTCTTC.

The gene calls are TRBV9 and TRBJ1-6; possibly TRBD1 for D (5 bases). Germline CDR1 reads SGDLS; CDR2 reads YYNGEE. Trimming took off 4 bases at V and 0 bases at J, with 11 bases between the two ends. There are 16 residues in the CDR3. In DNA form, the CDR3 reads TGTGCCAGCAGCACCGGGGGGAGCTCCTATAATTCACCCCTCCACTTT. It is translated as CASSTGGSSYNSPLHF.

This clone was observed a few times. The chain has TRBV27 and TRBJ1-2; tentative D call: TRBD1 (6 bases). V was cut by 5 bases and J by 3 bases, with 13 bases left in between. Germline loops: CDR1 MNHEY, CDR2 SMNVEV (reference sequence). The CDR3 extends over 14 amino acids. The CDR3 reads CASSPRDTDYGYTF. CDR3 DNA: TGTGCCAGCAGTCCCCGGGACACTGACTATGGCTACACCTTC.

This clone was counted a single time. This chain links TRBV5-1 with TRBJ2-5, with 12 bases identical to TRBD2. The CDR3 runs 16 residues. Germline CDR1 is SGHRS and CDR2 is YFSETQ. The trim removed 3 bases at V and 3 bases at J, leaving 6 bases unmatched. The CDR3 DNA is TGCGCCAGCAGCTGGAACCTAGCGGGGGGGGAAGAGACCCAGTACTTC. Amino acids: CASSWNLAGGEETQYF.

V usage is TRBV5-1 and J usage is TRBJ1-1; 7 nucleotides agree with TRBD1. Losses at the gene ends were 4 bases for V and 1 base for J; bases not matched to a gene: 7. CDR3 size: 15 residues. The germline CDR1 and CDR2 sequences are SGHRS and YFSETQ. This chain's CDR3 is CASSRSGTENTEAFF. CDR3 coding DNA: TGCGCCAGCAGCCGCTCCGGGACAGAGAACACTGAAGCTTTCTTT.

The J gene is TRBJ1-2, the V gene TRBV15; unclear D gene. The CDR3 spans 14 residues. The V and J ends lost 11 bases and 1 base respectively, with 17 bases between them. The V gene's germline CDR1 is LNHNV and CDR2 YYDKDF (reference sequence). The CDR3 loop reads CASSPPELNYGYTF. The CDR3 DNA sequence: TGTGCCTCTTCGCCCCCGGAGCTTAACTATGGCTACACCTTC.

The chain recombines TRBV30 with TRBJ1-2; a weak D match, TRBD1 (6 bases). The CDR3 has 15 residues. The V gene's germline CDR1 is GTSNPN and CDR2 SVGIG (reference sequence). V was trimmed by 2 bases and J by 6 bases, leaving 19 bases between them. The chain's CDR3 is CAWSPGAGAHDGYTF. The CDR3 bases are TGTGCCTGGAGTCCCGGGGCGGGGGCGCACGATGGCTACACCTTC.

This chain uses TRBV6-1 with TRBJ2-5, with D perhaps matching TRBD1 (6 bases). V lost 3 bases to trimming and J lost 1 base, with 12 bases between them. The CDR3 sequence is 15 residues long. CDR1 is MNHNS, CDR2 SASEGT, per germline. The CDR3 region has the DNA TGTGCCAGCAGTGAGGGACACCCCGTCCAAGAGACCCAGTACTTC. Translation: CASSEGHPVQETQYF.

The chain uses TRBV30 and TRBJ1-4, with 12 bases fitting TRBD1. The CDR3 runs to 14 residues. The germline V gene has CDR1 GTSNPN and CDR2 SVGIG (reference sequence). Trimming cost V 1 base and J 7 bases; bases outside gene matches: 1. The CDR3 reads CAWSAGQGAEKLFF. CDR3 coding DNA: TGTGCCTGGAGTGCGGGACAGGGGGCTGAAAAACTGTTTTTT.

The gene calls are TRBV7-2 and TRBJ2-3, with TRBD2 as a possible D gene (7 bases). The CDR3 spans 14 residues. Trimming removed 5 bases at V and 2 bases at J, with 11 bases between. Germline CDR1 reads SGHTA; CDR2 reads FQGNSA. The DNA of the CDR3 is TGTGCCAGCAGCCCGGGGGGCACCACAGATACGCAGTATTTT. Encoded protein: CASSPGGTTDTQYF.

V usage is TRBV19 and J usage is TRBJ2-3, with D maybe TRBD2 (5 bases). This CDR3 region has 14 residues. Germline values: CDR1 LNHDA, CDR2 SQIVND (reference sequence). V lost 7 bases and J lost 5, with 16 bases in between. CDR3 in amino acids: CASTRSGWRDTQYF. CDR3 nucleotide sequence: TGTGCCAGTACGAGGAGCGGATGGAGAGATACGCAGTATTTT.

The rearrangement joins TRBV15 to TRBJ2-5, with TRBD2 identical over 9 bases. The germline CDR1 and CDR2 sequences are LNHNV and YYDKDF (reference sequence). The V gene end was trimmed by 0 bases and the J gene end by 1 base; junction bases not matched to a gene: 9. The CDR3 is made up of 18 amino acids. The CDR3 region is CATSRDPPGLAAQETQYF. The CDR3 DNA reads TGTGCCACCAGCAGAGACCCGCCGGGACTAGCAGCCCAAGAGACCCAGTACTTC.

V and J are TRBV19 and TRBJ2-7; D possibly corresponds to TRBD2 (5 bases). The germline V gene has CDR1 LNHDA and CDR2 SQIVND (reference sequence). Deletions cut 3 bases from V and 7 bases from J, with 10 bases between. CDR3 size: 12 residues. The chain's CDR3 is CASSIEEDEQYF. The CDR3 nucleotides are TGTGCCAGTAGTATTGAGGAGGATGAGCAGTACTTC.

The rearrangement joins TRBV29-1 to TRBJ2-7; the D gene is possibly TRBD2 (6 bases). This CDR3 region has 14 residues. Trimming took off 4 bases at V and 2 bases at J, with 15 bases between the two ends. Germline V gene lookup returns CDR1 SQVTM and CDR2 ANQGSEA. CDR3 nucleotides: TGCAGCGTTGCTGGGGGACGGGAGACCTACGAGCAGTACTTC. Its protein is CSVAGGRETYEQYF.

V is TRBV5-6 and J is TRBJ2-2, with TRBD1 matching over 7 bases. Trimming removed 4 bases from V and 4 bases from J; junction bases left unmatched: 10. This CDR3 spans 16 amino acids. Germline CDR1 is SGHDT and CDR2 is YYEEEE. The CDR3 nucleotides are TGTGCCAGCAGCGACCTACGGACAGGAATCACCGGGGAGCTGTTTTTT. Its protein is CASSDLRTGITGELFF.